The text below deals with one TCR beta chain. Germline CDR1 is MNHNS and CDR2 is SASEGT. V lost 3 bases and J lost 0, with 12 bases in between. The CDR3 consists of 15 residues. The entry originates in a study of control samples from healthy donors and cancer patients. Method: immunoSEQ multiplex PCR; TCRdb's copy keeps in-frame clones and lacks some. The sample has about 160,000 clones, roughly 94% seen once. Sample: PBMCs. This sequence originates from a man in his fifties or sixties with colorectal cancer. The chain employs TRBV6-1 and TRBJ2-7; D remains ambiguous. The CDR3 sequence: CASSDGPGLSYEQYF. Written as DNA, the CDR3 is TGTGCCAGCAGTGACGGCCCCGGGCTCTCCTACGAGCAGTACTTC.